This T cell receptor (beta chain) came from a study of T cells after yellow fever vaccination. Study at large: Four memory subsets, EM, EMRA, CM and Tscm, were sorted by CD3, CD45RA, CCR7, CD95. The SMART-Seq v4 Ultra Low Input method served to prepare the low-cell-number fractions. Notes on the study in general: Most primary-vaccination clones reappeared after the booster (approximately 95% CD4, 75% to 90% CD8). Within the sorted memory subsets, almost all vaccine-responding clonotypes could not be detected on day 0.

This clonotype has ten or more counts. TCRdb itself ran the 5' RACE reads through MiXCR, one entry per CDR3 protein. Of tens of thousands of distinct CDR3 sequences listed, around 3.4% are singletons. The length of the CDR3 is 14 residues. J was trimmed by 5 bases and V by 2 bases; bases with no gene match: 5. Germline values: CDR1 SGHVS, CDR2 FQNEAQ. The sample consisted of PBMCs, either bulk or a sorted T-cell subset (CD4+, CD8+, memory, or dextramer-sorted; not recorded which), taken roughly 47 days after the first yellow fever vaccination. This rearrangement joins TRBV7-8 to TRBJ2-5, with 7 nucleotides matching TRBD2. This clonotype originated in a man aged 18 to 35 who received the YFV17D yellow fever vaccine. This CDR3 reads CASSLNGGVETQYF. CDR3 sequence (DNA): TGTGCCAGCAGCTTAAATGGGGGGGTGGAGACCCAGTACTTC.